This is a list of T cell receptor beta chains from one sample in a study of blood T cell repertoires in COVID-19. Repertoires were generated with immunoSEQ multiplex PCR, while TCRdb's copy carries only in-frame clones and drops some. The sample lists about 480,000 clones, roughly nine tenths occurring once. Source material: peripheral blood. These receptor sequences come from a woman in her forties or fifties with COVID-19, enrolled during active disease. Both conserved end residues are part of each CDR3. Fields, in order: CDR3 protein, CDR3 DNA, clone size, V gene, J gene, D gene. A D gene is named only where the DNA matches it firmly. Size is stated for part of the rows, as once, few or many counts, or as a class when the clone is expanded.

CASSGTTGSNEKLFF,TGTGCCAGCAGTGGAACTACAGGGTCCAATGAAAAACTGTTTTTT,.,TRBV5-6,TRBJ1-4,.
CASSLAASIEQYF,TGTGCCAGCAGCTTAGCGGCTAGCATCGAGCAGTACTTC,.,TRBV7-2,TRBJ2-7,.
CASSRTSGGAETDTQYF,TGTGCCAGCAGCCGGACTAGCGGGGGGGCCGAAACAGATACGCAGTATTTT,.,TRBV7-3,TRBJ2-3,TRBD2
CASNAGLTPGNTIYF,TGCGCCAGCAATGCCGGTCTAACTCCTGGAAACACCATATATTTT,.,TRBV10-2,TRBJ1-3,.
CASSRGTGLYEQYF,TGTGCCAGCAGCAGGGGGACAGGCCTCTACGAGCAGTACTTC,once,TRBV5-4,TRBJ2-7,TRBD1
CASSTLTSGAHEQFF,TGTGCCAGTAGTACCTTAACTAGCGGGGCCCATGAGCAGTTCTTC,.,TRBV19,TRBJ2-1,TRBD2
CASSQRGMPQHF,TGTGCCAGCAGCCAGCGGGGGATGCCCCAGCATTTT,.,TRBV3-1/TRBV3-2,TRBJ1-5,.
CASSLLYRGGPPYEQYF,TGCGCCAGCAGCTTGCTGTATCGCGGGGGGCCGCCCTACGAGCAGTACTTC,once,TRBV5-1,TRBJ2-7,TRBD2
CASSRTGEGNSPLHF,TGTGCCAGCAGTCGGACAGGGGAAGGTAATTCACCCCTCCACTTT,.,TRBV6-4,TRBJ1-6,TRBD1
CASSSNRDEQFF,TGTGCCAGCAGCTCTAACAGGGATGAGCAGTTCTTC,.,TRBV5-4,TRBJ2-1,.
CSVGDRDPDEQFF,TGCAGCGTTGGGGACAGGGATCCCGATGAGCAGTTCTTC,.,TRBV29-1,TRBJ2-1,TRBD1
CAREGGGYTF,TGTGCCAGGGAGGGCGGAGGCTACACCTTC,.,TRBV9,TRBJ1-2,.
CASSHGVTTEAFF,TGTGCCAGCAGCCACGGGGTTACCACTGAAGCTTTCTTT,.,TRBV14,TRBJ1-1,.
CSVARGSLNTEAFF,TGCAGCGTCGCCAGGGGATCATTGAACACTGAAGCTTTCTTT,.,TRBV29-1,TRBJ1-1,.
CASSQDPWEGNTIYF,TGCGCCAGCAGCCAAGATCCCTGGGAGGGGAACACCATATATTTT,.,TRBV4-1,TRBJ1-3,.
CASRPDRLNTEAFF,TGTGCCAGCAGGCCTGACAGACTGAACACTGAAGCTTTCTTT,.,TRBV2,TRBJ1-1,.
CASSLGSYQPQHF,TGTGCCAGCAGTTTGGGCTCCTATCAGCCCCAGCATTTT,.,TRBV27,TRBJ1-5,.
CASSPLGQGAFF,TGTGCCAGCTCACCTCTAGGACAGGGGGCTTTCTTT,.,TRBV18,TRBJ1-1,TRBD1
CASSLGSGYEQYF,TGTGCCAGCAGCTTAGGGTCGGGGTACGAGCAGTACTTC,.,TRBV11-2,TRBJ2-7,.
CASSTTVNTEAFF,TGTGCCAGCAGCACGACAGTGAACACTGAAGCTTTCTTT,.,TRBV3-1/TRBV3-2,TRBJ1-1,.
CASSPGTFRSGANVLTF,TGTGCCAGCAGCCCGGGGACTTTCCGCTCTGGGGCCAACGTCCTGACTTTC,.,TRBV3-1/TRBV3-2,TRBJ2-6,.
CSGGDPNYGYTF,TGCAGCGGCGGGGATCCTAATTATGGCTACACCTTC,.,TRBV29-1,TRBJ1-2,.
CASSPREGPYTQYF,TGTGCCAGCAGCCCCCGTGAGGGCCCTTATACGCAGTATTTT,.,TRBV3-1/TRBV3-2,TRBJ2-3,.
CSASLANEQFF,TGCAGTGCTAGTTTGGCCAATGAGCAGTTCTTC,.,TRBV20-1,TRBJ2-1,.
CASSFGQGPYNEQFF,TGTGCCAGCAGCTTCGGACAGGGGCCATACAATGAGCAGTTCTTC,.,TRBV5-6,TRBJ2-1,TRBD1
CASSLDGMGYTF,TGTGCCAGCAGCTTGGACGGGATGGGCTACACCTTC,.,TRBV5-6,TRBJ1-2,.
CASSGGQSPDTQYF,TGTGCCAGCAGCGGCGGGCAAAGCCCAGATACGCAGTATTTT,.,TRBV6-2/TRBV6-3,TRBJ2-3,.
CAISYTGQGEKGYTF,TGTGCCATCAGCTACACGGGACAGGGGGAGAAAGGCTACACCTTC,.,TRBV10-3,TRBJ1-2,TRBD1
CASSLEGQGVIEQFF,TGCGCCAGCAGCTTGGAGGGACAGGGGGTGATTGAGCAGTTCTTC,.,TRBV5-1,TRBJ2-1,TRBD1
CASSSAAGHEQYF,TGTGCCAGTAGTTCTGCCGCAGGCCACGAGCAGTACTTC,.,TRBV19,TRBJ2-7,.
CASSQRFGAGDTEAFF,TGTGCCAGCAGCCAAAGGTTCGGGGCGGGGGATACTGAAGCTTTCTTT,.,TRBV3-1/TRBV3-2,TRBJ1-1,.
CAWSGSGFGGYTF,TGTGCCTGGAGTGGGTCAGGGTTCGGCGGCTACACCTTC,.,TRBV30,TRBJ1-2,.
CASGLDVGTGRKEAFF,TGTGCTAGTGGTTTGGATGTTGGGACAGGGAGGAAGGAAGCTTTCTTT,.,TRBV12-5,TRBJ1-1,TRBD1
CLKGRGANYYEQYF,TGCCTCAAGGGGCGGGGAGCAAACTACTACGAGCAGTACTTC,.,TRBV5-6,TRBJ2-7,.